This T cell receptor (beta chain) was recovered during a study of T-cell memory formation after mild COVID-19 (dated by TCRdb to the early 2020s). Regarding the study in general: TCR sequence clusters from the two donors were found to be largely donor specific. Longitudinal TCRalpha and TCRbeta repertoire sequencing tracked T-cell clones expanding and contracting after mild COVID-19 in two donors. The cohort comprised two young, previously healthy adult volunteers, one female and one male. Study-wide findings and limitations: Some responding clones were detected in pre-infection memory, which suggested that pre-existing cross-reactive memory T cells had joined the SARS-CoV-2 response. The study covered only a couple of mild cases, and larger cohorts including severe cases with pre-infection samples were considered necessary. Contracting CD4+ clones were found mainly in CM and EM memory subsets, while CD8+ clones were enriched in EMRA. SARS-CoV-2 specificity of the second-wave clones peaking on day 37 was not confirmed. Clones that contracted from day 15 to 85 showed balanced CD4/CD8 phenotypes, whereas a second wave of clones that expanded from day 15 to 37 leaned towards CD4+.

This clonotype has more than one count but fewer than ten. Its antigen is not yet known. Per-base quality was not reported, and no clone a single base away is much larger than it. The instrument was an Illumina NovaSeq 6000. TCRalpha and TCRbeta cDNA libraries were built by 5'RACE with constant-segment primers, adding sample barcodes and unique molecular identifiers. Trizol reagent was used to extract RNA from every sample. Libraries were amplified in two PCR steps, with a second sample barcode and Illumina TruSeq adapters added in the second step. Sequencing of the libraries was done on an Illumina NovaSeq, producing 2 x 150 bp paired-end reads. In the authors' own workflow: Demultiplexing of reads and collapsing into UMI-guided consensus sequences were performed with migec v1.2.7. Using mixcr v2.1.11, UMI consensuses were aligned to TRA and TRB V and J templates and then assembled into clonotypes. A clonotype was counted as expanded or contracted only if both edgeR and NoisET called the change significant, with noise models trained on biological replicates. edgeR calls used a false discovery rate-adjusted p below 0.01 and a log2 fold-change threshold of 1. As an exploratory analysis of dynamics, max-normalized trajectories of the 1000 most abundant clonotypes were examined by PCA with hierarchical clustering. Each responding clone was given a CD4 or CD8 phenotype based on the CD4+ and CD8+ repertoires, which had been sequenced separately. TCRdb took the public reads, trimmed them with fastp at Q25, ran MiXCR for clone calling and kept in-frame beta chains. Merged by CDR3 protein, the rows form single entries marked with the most common genes and DNA. These V and J calls derive from TCRdb rather than the authors' analysis. Counted in this sample were about 250,000 distinct CDR3 sequences; about a sixth of them appeared once. The ten largest make up approximately 3.5% of the sample.

PBMCs were isolated by Ficoll-Paque density gradient centrifugation. Trimming costs V 6 bases and J 0 bases, and their ends lie 3 bases apart. The CDR3 measures 12 amino acids from cysteine to phenylalanine. The read is trimmed to its CDR3 DNA, 36 bases read in frame from base 1. According to the germline V gene, CDR1 reads KGHSH and CDR2 reads LQKENI. Material for sequencing was PBMCs or a T cell subset sorted from them (not recorded which). The receptor was isolated from a young man who had mild COVID-19 (a few samples of this study predate the infection). The sample titles of this study are shuffled in the database, so cell type and time point are left out; the donor was told from shared clones. This sequence uses TRBV18 and TRBJ1-5; no confident D gene assignment can be made. The sequence in DNA is TGTGCCAGCTCGGTTAGCAATCAGCCCCAGCATTTT. This is translated as CASSVSNQPQHF.